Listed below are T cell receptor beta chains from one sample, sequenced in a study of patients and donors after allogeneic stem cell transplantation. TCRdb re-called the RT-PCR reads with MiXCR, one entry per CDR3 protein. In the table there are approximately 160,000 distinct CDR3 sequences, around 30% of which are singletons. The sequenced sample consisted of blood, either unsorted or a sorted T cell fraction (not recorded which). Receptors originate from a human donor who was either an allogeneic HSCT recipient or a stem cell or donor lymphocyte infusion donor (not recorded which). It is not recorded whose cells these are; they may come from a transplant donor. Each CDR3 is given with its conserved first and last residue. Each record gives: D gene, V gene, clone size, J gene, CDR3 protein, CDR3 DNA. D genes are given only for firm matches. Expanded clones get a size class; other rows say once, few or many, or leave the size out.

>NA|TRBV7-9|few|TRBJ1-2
CASSLDAGNGYTF
TGTGCCAGCAGCTTAGACGCAGGGAATGGCTACACCTTC
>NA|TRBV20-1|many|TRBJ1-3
CSARDRTSGNTIYF
TGCAGTGCTAGAGATCGTACCTCTGGAAACACCATATATTTT
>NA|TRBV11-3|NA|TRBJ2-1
CASSPWPGASYNEQFF
TGTGCCAGCAGCCCATGGCCGGGGGCCTCCTACAATGAGCAGTTCTTC
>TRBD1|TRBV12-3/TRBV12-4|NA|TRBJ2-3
CASRPGQGLDTQYF
TGTGCCAGCAGACCGGGACAGGGTTTGGATACGCAGTATTTT
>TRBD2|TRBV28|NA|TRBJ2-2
CASSFLGTSEAGELFF
TGTGCCAGCAGTTTCCTGGGGACTAGCGAGGCCGGGGAGCTGTTTTTT
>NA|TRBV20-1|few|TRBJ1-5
CSAFPGRSDQPQHF
TGCAGTGCTTTCCCGGGCAGGAGTGATCAGCCCCAGCATTTT
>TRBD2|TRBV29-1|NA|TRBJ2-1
CSVESMRESTNEQFF
TGCAGCGTTGAATCCATGCGGGAGAGCACCAATGAGCAGTTCTTC
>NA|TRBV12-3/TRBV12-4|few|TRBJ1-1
CASSWAGLNTEAFF
TGTGCCAGCAGCTGGGCGGGGTTGAACACTGAAGCTTTCTTT
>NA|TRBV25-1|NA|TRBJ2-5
CASSAGIASLETQYF
TGTGCCAGCAGTGCAGGGATTGCTTCCTTGGAGACCCAGTACTTC
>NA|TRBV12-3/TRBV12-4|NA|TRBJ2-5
CASRPTGYETQYF
TGTGCCAGCAGACCTACAGGGTACGAGACCCAGTACTTC
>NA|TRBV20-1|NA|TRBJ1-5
CSAGSSNQPQHF
TGCAGTGCGGGCAGCTCCAATCAGCCCCAGCATTTT
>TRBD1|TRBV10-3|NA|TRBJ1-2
CAISESRGGRTGFYGYTF
TGTGCCATCAGTGAGTCCCGAGGGGGCAGGACGGGATTTTATGGCTACACCTTC
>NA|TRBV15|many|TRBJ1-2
CATSPPALGDYGYTF
TGTGCCACCAGCCCCCCGGCCCTGGGGGACTATGGCTACACCTTC
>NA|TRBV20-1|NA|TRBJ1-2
CSAKTPGIYGYTF
TGCAGTGCTAAAACCCCAGGGATCTATGGCTACACCTTC
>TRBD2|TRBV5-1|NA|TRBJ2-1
CASSIGLDYNEQFF
TGCGCCAGCAGCATCGGACTAGACTACAATGAGCAGTTCTTC
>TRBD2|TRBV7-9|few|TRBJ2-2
CASSSGLAGLYAGELFF
TGTGCCAGCAGCTCCGGACTAGCGGGATTATATGCCGGGGAGCTGTTTTTT
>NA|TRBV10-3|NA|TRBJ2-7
CAITPMPGAGSYEQYF
TGTGCCATCACTCCCATGCCGGGGGCCGGGTCCTACGAGCAGTACTTC
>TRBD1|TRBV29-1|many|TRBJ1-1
CSVRKTGGTEAFF
TGCAGCGTCAGGAAGACAGGGGGCACTGAAGCTTTCTTT